Listed below are T cell receptor beta chains from one sample, sequenced in a study of response to subunit inactivated influenza vaccine. TCRdb re-analysed the RT-PCR reads in MiXCR, keeping a single row per CDR3 protein. This table has more than 450,000 distinct CDR3 sequences, about 8% appearing once. Sequencing was performed on PBMCs from blood, taken about 23 months after vaccination. The receptors shown here come from a man between 50 and 70 years old who received an inactivated influenza vaccine. Each CDR3 is given with its conserved first and last residue. Each record gives: J gene, V gene, clone size, D gene, CDR3 length, CDR3 protein, CDR3 DNA. The D gene is left open where the match is weak. The size of a clone is reported for some rows only, either as once, few or many, or as a class for expanded clones.

J: TRBJ1-6
V: TRBV30
size: -
D: -
length: 14
CDR3: CAWRGPGSNSPLHF
DNA: TGTGCCTGGAGGGGACCCGGATCTAATTCACCCCTCCACTTT

J: TRBJ2-2
V: TRBV6-1
size: few
D: TRBD1
length: 16
CDR3: CASSARTGGDTGELFF
DNA: TGTGCCAGCAGTGCCCGGACAGGGGGCGACACCGGGGAGCTGTTTTTT

J: TRBJ2-1
V: TRBV27
size: many
D: TRBD2
length: 16
CDR3: CASSRGLAGGDNEQFF
DNA: TGTGCCAGCAGTCGGGGACTAGCGGGGGGCGACAATGAGCAGTTCTTC

J: TRBJ1-4
V: TRBV2
size: few
D: -
length: 13
CDR3: CASSPFGGEKLFF
DNA: TGTGCCAGCAGTCCCTTCGGGGGGGAAAAACTGTTTTTT

J: TRBJ1-4
V: TRBV6-5
size: few
D: TRBD1
length: 16
CDR3: CASSSSYRGSGEKLFF
DNA: TGTGCCAGCAGTTCCAGCTACAGGGGATCGGGTGAAAAACTGTTTTTT

J: TRBJ2-3
V: TRBV7-2
size: -
D: -
length: 13
CDR3: CASTPPNTDTQYF
DNA: TGTGCCAGCACACCCCCAAATACAGATACGCAGTATTTT

J: TRBJ2-3
V: TRBV5-1
size: many
D: -
length: 15
CDR3: CASSLSLTATDTQYF
DNA: TGCGCCAGCAGCTTGAGTTTGACAGCCACAGATACGCAGTATTTT

J: TRBJ2-2
V: TRBV15
size: many
D: TRBD1
length: 15
CDR3: CATSRGQGNTGELFF
DNA: TGTGCCACCAGCAGAGGACAGGGGAACACCGGGGAGCTGTTTTTT

J: TRBJ2-7
V: TRBV28
size: -
D: TRBD1
length: 15
CDR3: CASTRPLGQGAVQYF
DNA: TGTGCCAGCACTCGACCCCTGGGACAGGGGGCAGTGCAGTACTTC

J: TRBJ1-3
V: TRBV11-2
size: many
D: TRBD1
length: 18
CDR3: CASSLVRTGFMSGNTIYF
DNA: TGTGCCAGCAGCTTAGTCCGGACAGGATTTATGTCTGGAAACACCATATATTTT

J: TRBJ2-1
V: TRBV24-1
size: many
D: -
length: 16
CDR3: CATSDYGGEYYNEQFF
DNA: TGTGCCACCAGTGATTACGGCGGGGAGTACTACAATGAGCAGTTCTTC

J: TRBJ2-1
V: TRBV18
size: few
D: -
length: 16
CDR3: CASSPPGGSSNNEQFF
DNA: TGTGCCAGCTCACCACCTGGGGGGAGTAGCAACAATGAGCAGTTCTTC

J: TRBJ2-5
V: TRBV7-2
size: -
D: -
length: 14
CDR3: CASSQGPMGETQYF
DNA: TGTGCCAGCAGCCAAGGACCGATGGGGGAGACCCAGTACTTC

J: TRBJ2-1
V: TRBV5-1
size: many
D: -
length: 14
CDR3: CASSPVGGYVEQFF
DNA: TGCGCCAGCAGCCCAGTCGGGGGATATGTTGAGCAGTTCTTC

J: TRBJ2-5
V: TRBV7-2
size: few
D: -
length: 14
CDR3: CASSLAPGGGTQYF
DNA: TGTGCCAGCAGCTTAGCGCCCGGGGGCGGGACCCAGTACTTC

J: TRBJ2-1
V: TRBV11-2
size: many
D: -
length: 15
CDR3: CASSLGRGSYNEQFF
DNA: TGTGCCAGCAGCTTAGGACGGGGATCCTACAATGAGCAGTTCTTC

J: TRBJ2-3
V: TRBV7-2
size: -
D: -
length: 16
CDR3: CASSLVAGRSTDTQYF
DNA: TGTGCCAGCAGCTTAGTGGCCGGGCGGAGCACAGATACGCAGTATTTT

J: TRBJ2-7
V: TRBV5-5
size: -
D: TRBD1
length: 14
CDR3: CASSFPGGLYEQYF
DNA: TGTGCCAGCAGCTTTCCAGGGGGCTTATACGAGCAGTACTTC

J: TRBJ1-5
V: TRBV6-2/TRBV6-3
size: -
D: -
length: 18
CDR3: CASSYSRRQSMANQPQHF
DNA: TGTGCCAGCAGTTACTCGCGACGGCAATCCATGGCCAATCAGCCCCAGCATTTT

J: TRBJ2-7
V: TRBV10-3
size: many
D: -
length: 14
CDR3: CAITSALSTYEQYF
DNA: TGTGCCATCACTTCGGCACTTAGCACCTACGAGCAGTACTTC

J: TRBJ2-3
V: TRBV4-3
size: -
D: -
length: 17
CDR3: CASSQPAPRASSDTQYF
DNA: TGCGCCAGCAGCCAACCCGCCCCAAGGGCGTCGTCAGATACGCAGTATTTT

J: TRBJ1-3
V: TRBV5-1
size: few
D: -
length: 14
CDR3: CASSLGGFGNTIYF
DNA: TGCGCCAGCAGCTTAGGGGGTTTTGGAAACACCATATATTTT

J: TRBJ2-4
V: TRBV10-3
size: many
D: -
length: 12
CDR3: CAISGQSGGLTF
DNA: TGTGCCATCAGTGGACAGTCCGGGGGCCTTACCTTC

J: TRBJ2-1
V: TRBV12-3/TRBV12-4
size: many
D: -
length: 14
CDR3: CASSFGGTYNEQFF
DNA: TGTGCCAGCAGTTTTGGGGGGACCTACAATGAGCAGTTCTTC

J: TRBJ2-3
V: TRBV7-2
size: few
D: -
length: 15
CDR3: CASSLAPASTDTQYF
DNA: TGTGCCAGCAGCTTAGCGCCGGCGAGCACAGATACGCAGTATTTT

J: TRBJ2-1
V: TRBV24-1
size: few
D: -
length: 15
CDR3: CATSDFDYSYNEQFF
DNA: TGTGCCACCAGTGATTTTGACTACTCCTACAATGAGCAGTTCTTC

J: TRBJ2-7
V: TRBV20-1
size: -
D: -
length: 13
CDR3: CSVTLTESYEQYF
DNA: TGCAGTGTCACGCTTACAGAGTCCTACGAGCAGTACTTC

J: TRBJ1-5
V: TRBV12-3/TRBV12-4
size: few
D: -
length: 15
CDR3: CASSHGRNSNQPQHF
DNA: TGTGCCAGCAGTCACGGTAGGAATAGCAATCAGCCCCAGCATTTT

J: TRBJ2-6
V: TRBV20-1
size: -
D: -
length: 14
CDR3: CSARDRPGANVLTF
DNA: TGCAGTGCTAGAGATCGACCTGGGGCCAACGTCCTGACTTTC

J: TRBJ1-2
V: TRBV29-1
size: many
D: TRBD1
length: 12
CDR3: CSGLTGAYGYTF
DNA: TGCAGCGGACTCACAGGGGCCTATGGCTACACCTTC

J: TRBJ2-3
V: TRBV3-1
size: few
D: -
length: 13
CDR3: CASSQRSTDTQYF
DNA: TGTGCCAGCAGCCAACGCAGCACAGATACGCAGTATTTT

J: TRBJ2-3
V: TRBV28
size: -
D: TRBD1
length: 15
CDR3: CASSQAGQDTDTQYF
DNA: TGTGCCAGCAGCCAGGCGGGACAGGACACAGATACGCAGTATTTT

J: TRBJ1-5
V: TRBV10-3
size: -
D: -
length: 16
CDR3: CAISEGDRGRYQPQHF
DNA: TGTGCCATCAGTGAGGGGGACCGAGGGAGGTATCAGCCCCAGCATTTT

J: TRBJ2-2
V: TRBV14
size: -
D: TRBD1
length: 16
CDR3: CASSVRTGLTTRELFF
DNA: TGTGCCAGCAGCGTGAGGACAGGGCTAACAACGAGGGAGCTGTTTTTT

J: TRBJ1-1
V: TRBV7-9
size: -
D: -
length: 14
CDR3: CASSPPIMATEAFF
DNA: TGTGCCAGCAGCCCCCCCATTATGGCCACTGAAGCTTTCTTT

J: TRBJ1-5
V: TRBV6-1
size: -
D: TRBD1
length: 14
CDR3: CASSTQGIHQPQHF
DNA: TGTGCCAGCAGCACACAGGGGATACATCAGCCCCAGCATTTT

J: TRBJ1-5
V: TRBV6-5
size: few
D: -
length: 13
CDR3: CASSYSNGQPQHF
DNA: TGTGCCAGCAGTTACTCGAATGGCCAGCCCCAGCATTTT

J: TRBJ2-2
V: TRBV12-3/TRBV12-4
size: -
D: -
length: 12
CDR3: CASSSHTGELFF
DNA: TGTGCCAGCAGTTCCCACACCGGGGAGCTGTTTTTT

J: TRBJ2-7
V: TRBV3-1
size: few
D: TRBD1
length: 16
CDR3: CASSQDRGRRPYEQYF
DNA: TGTGCCAGCAGCCAAGACAGGGGGCGAAGACCCTACGAGCAGTACTTC

J: TRBJ2-7
V: TRBV5-6
size: few
D: TRBD1
length: 14
CDR3: CASSLVDRGSEQYF
DNA: TGTGCCAGCAGCTTGGTGGACAGGGGTTCCGAGCAGTACTTC

J: TRBJ2-7
V: TRBV29-1
size: few
D: -
length: 12
CDR3: CSGLTGFNEQYF
DNA: TGCAGCGGATTGACAGGCTTTAACGAGCAGTACTTC

J: TRBJ2-5
V: TRBV4-2
size: -
D: TRBD2
length: 14
CDR3: CASSVSSGAKTQYF
DNA: TGTGCCAGCAGCGTCTCGAGCGGGGCAAAGACCCAGTACTTC

J: TRBJ2-3
V: TRBV11-2
size: -
D: -
length: 14
CDR3: CASSPGNRADTQYF
DNA: TGTGCCAGCAGCCCCGGGAATCGTGCAGATACGCAGTATTTT

J: TRBJ2-7
V: TRBV5-1
size: -
D: -
length: 13
CDR3: CASSLAGPEKQYF
DNA: TGCGCCAGCAGCTTGGCAGGACCAGAGAAGCAGTACTTC

J: TRBJ2-1
V: TRBV7-9
size: many
D: TRBD2
length: 17
CDR3: CASSLPRRLAGENEQFF
DNA: TGTGCCAGCAGCTTGCCCCGAAGGCTAGCGGGAGAAAATGAGCAGTTCTTC

J: TRBJ1-1
V: TRBV20-1
size: few
D: -
length: 13
CDR3: CSATRWGNTEAFF
DNA: TGCAGTGCTACCCGATGGGGGAACACTGAAGCTTTCTTT

J: TRBJ1-1
V: TRBV20-1
size: -
D: -
length: 12
CDR3: CSAPAGVWEAFF
DNA: TGCAGTGCGCCGGCCGGGGTGTGGGAAGCTTTCTTT